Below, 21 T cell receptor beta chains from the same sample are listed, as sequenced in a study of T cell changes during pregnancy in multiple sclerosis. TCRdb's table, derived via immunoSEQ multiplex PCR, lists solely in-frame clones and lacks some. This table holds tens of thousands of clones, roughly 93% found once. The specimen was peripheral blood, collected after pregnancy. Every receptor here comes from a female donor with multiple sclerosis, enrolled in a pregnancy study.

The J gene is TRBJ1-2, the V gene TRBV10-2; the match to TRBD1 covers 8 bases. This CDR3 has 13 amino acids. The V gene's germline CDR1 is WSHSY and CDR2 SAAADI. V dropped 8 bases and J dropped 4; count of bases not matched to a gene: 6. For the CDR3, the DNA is TGCGCCAGCGGACAGGGAGGTCGCTATGGCTACACCTTC. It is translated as CASGQGGRYGYTF.

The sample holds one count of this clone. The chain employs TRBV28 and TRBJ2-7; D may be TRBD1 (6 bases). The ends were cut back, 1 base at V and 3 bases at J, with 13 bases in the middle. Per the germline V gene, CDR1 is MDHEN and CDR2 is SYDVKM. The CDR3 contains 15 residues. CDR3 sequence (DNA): TGTGCCAGCAGTTTATTGACAGGCCTAGGCTACGAGCAGTACTTC. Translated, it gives CASSLLTGLGYEQYF.

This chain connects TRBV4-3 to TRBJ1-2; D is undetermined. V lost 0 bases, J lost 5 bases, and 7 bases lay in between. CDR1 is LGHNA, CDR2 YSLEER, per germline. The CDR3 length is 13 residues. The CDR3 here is CASSQEGGYGYTF. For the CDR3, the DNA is TGCGCCAGCAGCCAAGAGGGAGGGTATGGCTACACCTTC.

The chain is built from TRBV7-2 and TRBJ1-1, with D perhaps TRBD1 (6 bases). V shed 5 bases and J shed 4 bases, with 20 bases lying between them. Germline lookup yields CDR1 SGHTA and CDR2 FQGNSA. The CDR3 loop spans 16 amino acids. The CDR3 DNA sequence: TGTGCCAGCAGCCTCAACCCAACAGGGCTGGGCACTGAAGCTTTCTTT. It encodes CASSLNPTGLGTEAFF.

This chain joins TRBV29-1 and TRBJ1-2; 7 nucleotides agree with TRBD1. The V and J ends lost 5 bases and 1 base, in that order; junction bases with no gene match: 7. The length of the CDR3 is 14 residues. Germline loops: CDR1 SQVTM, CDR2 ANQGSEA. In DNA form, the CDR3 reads TGCAGCGTTCCCTCAGGGGGTGGTAACTATGGCTACACCTTC. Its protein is CSVPSGGGNYGYTF.

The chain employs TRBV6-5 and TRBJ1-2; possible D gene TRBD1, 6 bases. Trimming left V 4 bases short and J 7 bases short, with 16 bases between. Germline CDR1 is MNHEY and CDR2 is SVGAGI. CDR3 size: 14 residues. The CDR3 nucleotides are TGTGCCAGCAGTTTCAAGGCGGGGGGCGGTGGCTACACCTTC. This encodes CASSFKAGGGGYTF.

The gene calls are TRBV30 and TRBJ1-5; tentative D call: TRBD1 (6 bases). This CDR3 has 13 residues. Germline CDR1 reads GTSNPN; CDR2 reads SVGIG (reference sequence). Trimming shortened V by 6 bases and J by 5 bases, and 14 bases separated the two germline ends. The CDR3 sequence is CACSQGHDQPQHF. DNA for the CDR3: TGTGCCTGTTCACAGGGTCACGATCAGCCCCAGCATTTT.

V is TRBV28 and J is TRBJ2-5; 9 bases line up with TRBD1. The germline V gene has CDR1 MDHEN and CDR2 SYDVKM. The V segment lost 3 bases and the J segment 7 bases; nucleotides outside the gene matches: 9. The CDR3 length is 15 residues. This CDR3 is CASSFRDRVFGTQYF. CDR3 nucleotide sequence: TGTGCCAGCAGTTTCCGGGACAGGGTTTTTGGGACCCAGTACTTC.

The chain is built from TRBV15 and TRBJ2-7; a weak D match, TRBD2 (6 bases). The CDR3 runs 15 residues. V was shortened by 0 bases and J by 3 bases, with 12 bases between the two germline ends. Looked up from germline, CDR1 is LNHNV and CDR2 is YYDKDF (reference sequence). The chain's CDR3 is CATSREPGLDYEQYF. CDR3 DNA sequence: TGTGCCACCAGCAGAGAGCCGGGACTTGACTACGAGCAGTACTTC.

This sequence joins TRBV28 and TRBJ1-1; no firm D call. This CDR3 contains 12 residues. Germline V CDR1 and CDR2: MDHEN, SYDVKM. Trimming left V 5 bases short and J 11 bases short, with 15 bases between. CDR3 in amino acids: CASSPPTSSAFF. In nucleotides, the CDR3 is TGTGCCAGCAGTCCACCGACAAGCTCGGCTTTCTTT.

CDR3 amino acids: CASSLGQPNTEAFF. The CDR3 nucleotides are TGTGCCAGCAGCTTGGGACAACCGAACACTGAAGCTTTCTTT. The chain is built from TRBV5-6 and TRBJ1-1; D gene ambiguous. This CDR3 is 14 amino acids long. Trimming left V 0 bases short and J 1 base short, with 7 bases between. In germline, CDR1 is SGHDT, CDR2 YYEEEE.

CDR3 in amino acids: CSVPEWTGVSAGYTF. In DNA form, the CDR3 reads TGCAGCGTCCCTGAGTGGACAGGGGTATCTGCTGGCTACACCTTC. J is TRBJ1-2 and V is TRBV29-1; 9 nucleotides align to TRBD1. CDR1 and CDR2 (germline): SQVTM, ANQGSEA. CDR3 length: 15 residues. With 6 bases clipped from V and 7 bases from J, the junction kept 15 bases outside the gene matches.

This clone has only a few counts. CDR3 sequence: CASSLGRANTGELFF. Here the CDR3 DNA reads TGTGCCAGTTCCTTAGGCAGGGCGAACACCGGGGAGCTGTTTTTT. The J gene is TRBJ2-2, the V gene TRBV19; the D gene is possibly TRBD1 (5 bases). Germline CDR1 LNHDA, CDR2 SQIVND (reference sequence). The CDR3 length is 15 residues. The ends were cut back, 8 bases at V and 0 bases at J, with 13 bases in the middle.

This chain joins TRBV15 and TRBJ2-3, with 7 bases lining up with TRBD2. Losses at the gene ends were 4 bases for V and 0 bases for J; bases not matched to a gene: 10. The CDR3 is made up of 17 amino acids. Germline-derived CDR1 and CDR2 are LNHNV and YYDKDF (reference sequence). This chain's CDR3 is CATSKIPSGSSTDTQYF. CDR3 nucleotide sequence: TGTGCCACCAGCAAGATCCCTAGCGGCTCTAGCACAGATACGCAGTATTTT. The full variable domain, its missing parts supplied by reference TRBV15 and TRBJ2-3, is DAMVIQNPRYQVTQFGKPVTLSCSQTLNHNVMYWYQQKSSQAPKLLFHYYDKDFNNEADTPDNFQSRRPNTSFCFLDIRSPGLGDTAMYLCATSKIPSGSSTDTQYFGPGTRLTVL.

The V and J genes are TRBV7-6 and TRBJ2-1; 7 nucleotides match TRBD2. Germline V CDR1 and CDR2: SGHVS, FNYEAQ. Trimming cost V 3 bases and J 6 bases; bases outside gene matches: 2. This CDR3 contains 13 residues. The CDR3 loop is CASSLGLINEQFF. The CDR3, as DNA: TGTGCCAGCAGCTTGGGACTAATCAATGAGCAGTTCTTC.

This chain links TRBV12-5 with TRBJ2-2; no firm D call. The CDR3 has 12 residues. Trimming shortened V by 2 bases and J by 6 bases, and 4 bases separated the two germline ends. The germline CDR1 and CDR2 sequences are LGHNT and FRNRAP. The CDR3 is CASGLSAGELFF. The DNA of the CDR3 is TGTGCTAGTGGTTTGTCGGCCGGGGAGCTGTTTTTT.

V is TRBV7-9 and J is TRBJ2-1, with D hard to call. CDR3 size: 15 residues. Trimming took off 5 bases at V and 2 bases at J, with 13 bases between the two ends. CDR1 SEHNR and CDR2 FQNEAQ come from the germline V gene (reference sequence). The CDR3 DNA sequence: TGTGCCAGCAGCCATCTCTCGGTCCCCTACAATGAGCAGTTCTTC. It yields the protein CASSHLSVPYNEQFF.

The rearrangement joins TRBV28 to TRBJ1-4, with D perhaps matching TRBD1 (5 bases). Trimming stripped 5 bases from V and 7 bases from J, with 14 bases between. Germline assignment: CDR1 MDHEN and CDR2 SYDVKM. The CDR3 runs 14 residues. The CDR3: CASSLTGGTEKLFF. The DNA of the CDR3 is TGTGCCAGCAGTCTCACCGGGGGAACTGAAAAACTGTTTTTT.

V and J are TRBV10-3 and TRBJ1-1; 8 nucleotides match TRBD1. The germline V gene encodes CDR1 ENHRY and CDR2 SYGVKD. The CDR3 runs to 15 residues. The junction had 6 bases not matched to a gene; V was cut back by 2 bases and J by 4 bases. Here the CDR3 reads CAISEASGTGTEAFF. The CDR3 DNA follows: TGTGCCATCAGTGAGGCTTCCGGGACAGGCACTGAAGCTTTCTTT.

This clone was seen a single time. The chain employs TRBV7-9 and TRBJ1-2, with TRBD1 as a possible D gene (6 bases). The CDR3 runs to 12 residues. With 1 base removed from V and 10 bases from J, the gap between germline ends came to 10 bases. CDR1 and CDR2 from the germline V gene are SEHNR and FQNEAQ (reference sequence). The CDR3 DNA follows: TGTGCCAGCAGCTTAGGGACAGACAACTACACCTTC. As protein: CASSLGTDNYTF. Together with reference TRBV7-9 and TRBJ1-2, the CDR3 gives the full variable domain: DTGVSQNPRHKITKRGQNVTFRCDPISEHNRLYWYRQTLGQGPEFLTYFQNEAQLEKSRLLSDRFSAERPKGSFSTLEIQRTEQGDSAMYLCASSLGTDNYTFGSGTRLTVV.

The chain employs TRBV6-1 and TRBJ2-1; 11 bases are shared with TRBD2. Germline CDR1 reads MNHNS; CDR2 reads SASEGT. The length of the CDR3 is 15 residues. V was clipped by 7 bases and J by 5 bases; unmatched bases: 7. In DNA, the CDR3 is TGTGCCAGCATTATGACTAGCGGGGAGGACAATGAGCAGTTCTTC. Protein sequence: CASIMTSGEDNEQFF.